The 27 T cell receptor beta chains given below trace back to one sample, sequenced in a study of T cell responses to AZD1222 COVID-19 vaccine. Clones were read by immunoSEQ multiplex PCR, and TCRdb kept only the in-frame ones, dropping some. This sample carries fewer than 130,000 clones, approximately 92% of them seen once, and the ten largest clones take about 1.2%. Source: peripheral blood, taken on day 0 of AZD1222 vaccination. These receptors came from an adult in good health.

The J gene is TRBJ2-5, the V gene TRBV5-1, with D tentatively TRBD1 (6 bases). With 4 bases removed from V and 2 bases from J, the gap between germline ends came to 12 bases. Per germline, CDR1 SGHRS and CDR2 YFSETQ. This CDR3 has 14 residues. This CDR3 is CASSPDSTQETQYF. CDR3 in DNA: TGCGCCAGCAGCCCGGACAGTACTCAAGAGACCCAGTACTTC.

The chain carries TRBV30 and TRBJ1-5; D not certain. Germline loops: CDR1 GTSNPN, CDR2 SVGIG (reference sequence). This CDR3 comprises 14 residues. Trimming removed 0 bases from V and 3 bases from J, with 9 bases in between. The CDR3 coding sequence is TGTGCCTGGAGTGTGCCACTTTCCAATCAGCCCCAGCATTTT. Encoded protein: CAWSVPLSNQPQHF. The variable domain in full, with the rest retrieved from reference TRBV30 and TRBJ1-5, is SQTIHQWPATLVQPVGSPLSLECTVEGTSNPNLYWYRQAAGRGLQLLFYSVGIGQISSEVPQNLSASRPQDRQFILSSKKLLLSDSGFYLCAWSVPLSNQPQHFGDGTRLSIL.

This chain uses TRBV6-6 with TRBJ1-1, with 8 nucleotides matching TRBD1. Germline CDR1 and CDR2: MNHNY and SVGAGI (reference sequence). V lost 5 bases and J lost 5; bases outside the gene matches: 4. The CDR3 runs 13 residues. The CDR3 is CASSRQGRTEAFF. The CDR3 region has the DNA TGTGCCAGCAGTCGACAGGGGAGGACTGAAGCTTTCTTT.

This chain connects TRBV3-1 (or the pseudogene TRBV3-2) to TRBJ1-1; TRBD1 aligns across 8 bases. Per germline, CDR1 LGHDT and CDR2 YNNKEL (reference sequence). V shed 2 bases, J shed 10 bases, and the junction held 9 bases outside the gene matches. The CDR3 is made up of 14 amino acids. CDR3: CASSQSDRAGGAFF. In nucleotides, the CDR3 is TGTGCCAGCAGCCAATCGGACAGGGCTGGTGGAGCTTTCTTT.

CDR3 protein: CASSPLGGEARDTQYF. For the CDR3, the DNA is TGTGCCAGCAGCCCTCTTGGGGGAGAAGCAAGAGATACGCAGTATTTT. The V gene is TRBV7-3, the J gene TRBJ2-3; D may correspond to TRBD1 or TRBD2 (5 bases each). Trimming left V 5 bases short and J 5 bases short, with 20 bases between. The V gene's germline CDR1 is SGHTA and CDR2 FQGTGA. This CDR3 is 16 amino acids long.

This clone occurred once. The V gene is TRBV11-2, the J gene TRBJ2-4; 10 bases align to TRBD2. The germline V gene encodes CDR1 SGHAT and CDR2 FQNNGV. The junction had 13 bases not matched to a gene; V was cut back by 5 bases and J by 0 bases. The CDR3 loop spans 19 amino acids. DNA for the CDR3: TGTGCCAGCAGCGTCGGCGCCAGCGGGGGGGGACTAGCCAAAAACATTCAGTACTTC. Translating it yields CASSVGASGGGLAKNIQYF.

The rearrangement links TRBV3-1 (or the pseudogene TRBV3-2) to TRBJ2-7, with 10 bases matching TRBD2. V gave up 4 bases and J gave up 3 bases; unmatched junction bases: 3. CDR1 and CDR2 from the germline V gene are LGHDT and YNNKEL (reference sequence). CDR3 length equals 14 residues. The CDR3 protein is CASSPSGGLYEQYF. The CDR3 DNA sequence: TGTGCCAGCAGCCCTAGCGGGGGCCTCTACGAGCAGTACTTC.

This rearrangement joins TRBV5-1 to TRBJ2-7; D gene ambiguous. This CDR3 spans 14 amino acids. The germline gives CDR1 SGHRS, CDR2 YFSETQ. The germline V and J ends were trimmed by 0 bases and 0 bases, with 7 bases remaining between them. CDR3 DNA: TGCGCCAGCAGCTTGGATCTTAACTCCTACGAGCAGTACTTC. Encoded protein: CASSLDLNSYEQYF.

The CDR3 loop is CASSPTDFYGYTF. The CDR3, as DNA: TGTGCCAGCAGTCCGACGGATTTCTATGGCTACACCTTC. J is TRBJ1-2 and V is TRBV6-2 or TRBV6-3; D unclear. Trimming removed 5 bases from V and 4 bases from J, with 11 bases in between. The CDR3 is 13 amino acids. Germline loops: CDR1 MNHEY, CDR2 SVGEGT.

The chain couples TRBV10-3 to TRBJ1-1, with TRBD1 as a possible D gene (5 bases). V was pared by 0 bases and J by 13 bases, with 15 bases between. The germline CDR1 and CDR2 sequences are ENHRY and SYGVKD. The CDR3 contains 13 residues. The CDR3 here is CAISESRGSDVFF. CDR3 sequence (DNA): TGTGCCATCAGTGAGTCCCGGGGCTCGGATGTTTTCTTT.

The rearrangement links TRBV2 to TRBJ2-5; tentatively, D is TRBD1 or TRBD2 (5 bases each). In germline, CDR1 is SNHLY, CDR2 FYNNEI. V was pared by 7 bases and J by 5 bases, with 14 bases between. This CDR3 is built from 13 residues. The CDR3 region has the DNA TGTGCCAGCATGGGGACCCCGGGCGAGACCCAGTACTTC. It codes for CASMGTPGETQYF. Combining the CDR3 with reference TRBV2 and TRBJ2-5 gives the whole variable domain EPEVTQTPSHQVTQMGQEVILRCVPISNHLYFYWYRQILGQKVEFLVSFYNNEISEKSEIFDDQFSVERPDGSNFTLKIRSTKLEDSAMYFCASMGTPGETQYFGPGTRLLVL.

This rearrangement joins TRBV30 to TRBJ2-7; no clear D. This CDR3 has 13 residues. Trimming took off 0 bases at V and 3 bases at J, with 9 bases between the two ends. The germline gives CDR1 GTSNPN, CDR2 SVGIG (reference sequence). The CDR3 DNA sequence: TGTGCCTGGAGTGTAGGCGGTAACTACGAGCAGTACTTC. Translation gives CAWSVGGNYEQYF.

The J gene is TRBJ1-5, the V gene TRBV5-5; tentatively, D is TRBD1 (5 bases). This CDR3 is 16 amino acids long. Trimming took 4 bases from V and 1 from J, leaving 15 bases between them. From germline, CDR1 is SGHKS and CDR2 YYEKEE (reference sequence). CDR3 amino acids: CASSPLGVASNQPQHF. The CDR3 DNA reads as TGTGCCAGCAGCCCCTTAGGGGTTGCCAGCAATCAGCCCCAGCATTTT.

The chain couples TRBV28 to TRBJ1-6, with 7 bases fitting TRBD1. The germline CDR1 and CDR2 sequences are MDHEN and SYDVKM. The V segment lost 3 bases and the J segment 9 bases; nucleotides outside the gene matches: 11. The CDR3 has 16 residues. The CDR3 sequence is CASSFPSTGLASPLHF. The CDR3 DNA reads as TGTGCCAGCAGTTTCCCCTCGACAGGGTTGGCTTCACCCCTCCACTTT.

The genes are TRBV30 and TRBJ1-5, with 9 bases matching TRBD1. Per germline, CDR1 GTSNPN and CDR2 SVGIG (reference sequence). Unmatched junction bases numbered 4, after V lost 5 bases and J lost 5 bases. The CDR3 sequence is 13 residues long. In DNA form, the CDR3 reads TGTGCCTGGGCCACAGGGGGCCATCAGCCCCAGCATTTT. Amino acid sequence: CAWATGGHQPQHF.

This clone was observed a single time. CDR3 residues: CASSPTGALQPQHF. CDR3 nucleotides: TGTGCCAGCTCACCTACAGGGGCGCTTCAGCCCCAGCATTTT. The gene calls are TRBV18 and TRBJ1-5, with 7 bases matching TRBD1. The V segment lost 3 bases and the J segment 6 bases; nucleotides outside the gene matches: 5. The CDR3 totals 14 residues. The germline CDR1 and CDR2 sequences are KGHSH and LQKENI. Full variable domain (rest looked up from reference TRBV18 and TRBJ1-5): NAGVMQNPRHLVRRRGQEARLRCSPMKGHSHVYWYRQLPEEGLKFMVYLQKENIIDESGMPKERFSAEFPKEGPSILRIQQVVRGDSAAYFCASSPTGALQPQHFGDGTRLSIL.

The V and J genes are TRBV28 and TRBJ2-3; D may be TRBD1 (7 bases). V was cut by 8 bases and J by 7 bases, with 19 bases left in between. Per germline, CDR1 MDHEN and CDR2 SYDVKM. This CDR3 has 14 residues. Here the CDR3 DNA reads TGTGCCAGCTCGGAGGGGGCGACCCCACATACGCAGTATTTT. Its translation is CASSEGATPHTQYF.

This sequence joins TRBV19 and TRBJ1-6; D is possibly TRBD1 (6 bases). The ends were cut back, 0 bases at V and 7 bases at J, with 10 bases in the middle. This CDR3 is 15 amino acids long. Germline CDR1 reads LNHDA; CDR2 reads SQIVND (reference sequence). CDR3 nucleotide sequence: TGTGCCAGTAGTATAGATGGGACACCGAATTCACCCCTCCACTTT. Translated, it gives CASSIDGTPNSPLHF. Full variable domain (missing parts from reference TRBV19 and TRBJ1-6): DGGITQSPKYLFRKEGQNVTLSCEQNLNHDAMYWYRQDPGQGLRLIYYSQIVNDFQKGDIAEGYSVSREKKESFPLTVTSAQKNPTAFYLCASSIDGTPNSPLHFGNGTRLTVT.

V is TRBV23-1 and J is TRBJ1-4, with no clear D. TRBV23-1 carries the ORF label, with uncertain function. V dropped 8 bases and J dropped 13 bases, with 17 bases sitting between them. This CDR3 spans 12 amino acids. DNA of the CDR3: TGCGCCAGCCACCGGACCCCGGAAGGACTGTTTTTT. Translating it yields CASHRTPEGLFF.

This sequence joins TRBV5-4 and TRBJ2-3; 7 nucleotides agree with TRBD2. The J segment lost 6 bases and the V segment lost 0 bases, leaving 4 bases of the junction unmatched. The germline V gene has CDR1 SGHNT and CDR2 YYREEE (reference sequence). This CDR3 is built from 14 residues. The CDR3 loop reads CASSLDGRMDTQYF. CDR3 in DNA: TGTGCCAGCAGCTTGGACGGGAGGATGGATACGCAGTATTTT.

The chain recombines TRBV6-5 with TRBJ2-3; 7 positions agree with TRBD2. The J segment lost 0 bases and the V segment lost 6 bases, leaving 3 bases of the junction unmatched. CDR3 length equals 14 residues. Germline V gene data show CDR1 as MNHEY and CDR2 as SVGAGI. The CDR3 bases are TGTGCCAGCAGGCGAGCGGGAAGCACAGATACGCAGTATTTT. It codes for CASRRAGSTDTQYF.

This chain uses TRBV19 with TRBJ1-5; no definite D call. Germline-derived CDR1 and CDR2 are LNHDA and SQIVND (reference sequence). V was cut by 5 bases and J by 3 bases, with 17 bases left in between. This CDR3 is built from 16 residues. CDR3 bases: TGTGCCAGTAGTGAGTCCAGCCTCCTCCCCAATCAGCCCCAGCATTTT. It is translated as CASSESSLLPNQPQHF.

This clone came up once. This rearrangement joins TRBV28 to TRBJ1-2; D perhaps matches TRBD1 (5 bases). From germline, CDR1 is MDHEN and CDR2 SYDVKM. This CDR3 comprises 13 residues. V lost 6 bases and J lost 2, with 10 bases in between. The CDR3 loop is CASRTGANYGYTF. As DNA, the CDR3 is TGTGCCAGCAGAACCGGGGCCAACTATGGCTACACCTTC.

This clone occurred once. The rearrangement joins TRBV9 to TRBJ1-4, with D possibly TRBD1 on 5 matching bases. Germline loops: CDR1 SGDLS, CDR2 YYNGEE. This CDR3 is 17 amino acids long. Trimming shortened V by 3 bases and J by 11 bases, and 26 bases separated the two germline ends. The CDR3 bases are TGTGCCAGCAGCGCACCCCGGGAGGGGACGTCGGGGGGTAAACTGTTTTTT. The encoded protein is CASSAPREGTSGGKLFF.

The chain uses TRBV4-3 and TRBJ1-1; D remains ambiguous. Trimming removed 3 bases at V and 2 bases at J, with 4 bases between. Germline assignment: CDR1 LGHNA and CDR2 YSLEER. The CDR3 extends over 12 amino acids. This CDR3 is CASSQANTEAFF. The CDR3 DNA follows: TGCGCCAGCAGCCAGGCTAACACTGAAGCTTTCTTT.

This chain connects TRBV19 to TRBJ2-5, with 13 bases that match TRBD2. In germline, CDR1 is LNHDA, CDR2 SQIVND (reference sequence). This CDR3 is built from 16 residues. The junction had 8 bases not matched to a gene; V was cut back by 7 bases and J by 3 bases. Written as DNA, the CDR3 is TGTGCCAGTATCCGAACCGGGACTAGCGGGGAAGAGACCCAGTACTTC. Protein product: CASIRTGTSGEETQYF.

The chain carries TRBV6-5 and TRBJ2-3; 7 bases match TRBD1. V was pared by 2 bases and J by 1 base, with 6 bases of the junction left unmatched. Germline values: CDR1 MNHEY, CDR2 SVGAGI. This CDR3 has 16 amino acids. As DNA, the CDR3 is TGTGCCAGCAGTTACGGGAAGGGGGCGGGCACAGATACGCAGTATTTT. Its translation: CASSYGKGAGTDTQYF.